This T cell receptor beta chain was captured in a study of OX40 agonist ivuxolimab in advanced cancers. Overall study context: Patients undergoing dose escalation presented with hepatocellular carcinoma, melanoma, renal cell or head and neck cancer. Study outcomes and limitations: Part of the nonresponder group also had normalized T-cell clonal expansion that was low.

Data came from immunoSEQ multiplex PCR; TCRdb stores just in-frame clones and leaves some out. The table shows roughly 71,000 clones, with about 90% occurring only once. Blood specimens came from baseline, cycle 4 day 1, and cycle 7 day 1. Remarks on this clone: What it binds is unknown.

CDR3 length: 16 amino acids. Between the trimmed V and J ends, which lost 0 bases and 0 bases, there was a span of 9 bases. Germline CDR1 is LGHNA and CDR2 is YSLEER. The source was CD4+ or CD8+ T cells sorted from blood, collected in a trial of the OX40 agonist ivuxolimab. V is TRBV4-3 and J is TRBJ2-4; D is uncertain. This TCR came from an adult with an advanced solid tumor such as melanoma, head and neck, liver or kidney cancer. CDR3 residues: CASSQDSVLAKNIQYF. The CDR3 DNA reads TGCGCCAGCAGCCAAGATTCCGTTCTAGCCAAAAACATTCAGTACTTC.